These 5 T cell receptor beta chains originate from one sample sequenced in a study of blood T cell repertoires in COVID-19. TCRdb keeps only in-frame clones here, not all; method: immunoSEQ multiplex PCR. This table has 150,000 to 200,000 clones, just over 85% appearing once. Sequencing was done on a sample of PBMCs or T cells enriched from blood (not recorded which). Receptors were obtained from a woman aged 18 to 35 who had recovered from COVID-19.

The chain recombines TRBV7-2 with TRBJ2-7; 8 positions match TRBD1. Unmatched junction bases numbered 9, after V lost 4 bases and J lost 4 bases. This CDR3 region has 15 residues. From germline, CDR1 is SGHTA and CDR2 FQGNSA. The CDR3 loop is CASSSDRGRGYEQYF. The CDR3 coding sequence is TGTGCCAGCAGCTCTGACAGGGGAAGGGGTTACGAGCAGTACTTC. The whole variable domain, remainder taken from reference TRBV7-2 and TRBJ2-7, is GAGVSQSPSNKVTEKGKDVELRCDPISGHTALYWYRQSLGQGLEFLIYFQGNSAPDKSGLPSDRFSAERTGGSVSTLTIQRTQQEDSAVYLCASSSDRGRGYEQYFGPGTRLTVT.

The chain is built from TRBV7-9 and TRBJ2-7; a weak D match, TRBD2 (6 bases). Germline CDR1 and CDR2: SEHNR and FQNEAQ (reference sequence). The V end was cut by 2 bases, the J end by 1 base, with 15 bases between. This CDR3 comprises 16 residues. CDR3 DNA: TGTGCCAGCAGCTTACGTTCGGGTAGCGGATCCTACGAGCAGTACTTC. Translating gives CASSLRSGSGSYEQYF.

This clone was counted a single time. The chain links TRBV28 to TRBJ1-5, with D possibly TRBD1 on 6 matching bases. The V gene's germline CDR1 is MDHEN and CDR2 SYDVKM. This CDR3 spans 15 amino acids. With 6 bases removed from V and 11 bases from J, the gap between germline ends came to 23 bases. The CDR3 is CASRLPSGAPAAQHF. The CDR3 nucleotides are TGTGCCAGCAGACTTCCGTCAGGGGCCCCAGCAGCCCAGCATTTT.

The gene calls are TRBV2 and TRBJ2-1; 10 bases fit TRBD2. Germline CDR1 and CDR2: SNHLY and FYNNEI. CDR3 length: 15 residues. The V segment lost 10 bases and the J segment 9 bases; nucleotides outside the gene matches: 15. The CDR3 sequence: CANALAGVGVTEQFF. CDR3 in DNA: TGTGCCAACGCTCTAGCGGGAGTCGGGGTAACTGAGCAGTTCTTC.

CDR3: CASSTGQAKETQYF. The CDR3 coding sequence is TGTGCCAGCAGCACGGGACAGGCCAAAGAGACCCAGTACTTC. V gene TRBV5-4 combines with J gene TRBJ2-5; 8 nucleotides align to TRBD1. The V gene's germline CDR1 is SGHNT and CDR2 YYREEE (reference sequence). Trimming cost V 4 bases and J 3 bases; bases outside gene matches: 5. This CDR3 region has 14 residues. Full variable domain (missing parts from reference TRBV5-4 and TRBJ2-5): ETGVTQSPTHLIKTRGQQVTLRCSSQSGHNTVSWYQQALGQGPQFIFQYYREEENGRGNFPPRFSGLQFPNYSSELNVNALELDDSALYLCASSTGQAKETQYFGPGTRLLVL.